Detailed here is one TCR beta chain. The data stem from a study of human T cells and chemical hapten exposure. Study summary: 2% DPC was applied to about 2 cm by about 2 cm of upper inner arm skin for sensitization. Doses of diphenylcyclopropenone went to the patients' scalps weekly throughout the approximately 26-week study.

TCRdb re-derived calls from the RACE reads in MiXCR, one entry per CDR3 protein. The sample contains 40,000 to 45,000 distinct CDR3 sequences, 8% to 9.5% of which appear only once. Time point denoted: patch test 2, 6 weeks after DPC sensitization. Noted treatment: therapeutic diphenylcyclopropenone sensitization with weekly scalp DPC. Patches went on only after blood had been drawn each time. Total RNA extraction was carried out from unfractionated whole blood. CDR3 length equals 14 residues. Germline loops: CDR1 MNHNS, CDR2 SASEGT. The V end was cut by 6 bases, the J end by 4 bases, with 15 bases between.

The chain recombines TRBV6-1 with TRBJ1-1; weak D call: TRBD1 (5 bases). The TCR sequence derives from a middle-aged woman with alopecia areata. Some clones in this sample may be carry-over from other donors' samples. The sequencing used whole blood, collected in connection with sensitization to the hapten diphenylcyclopropenone (DPC). The CDR3 here is CASREAGQGTEAFF. CDR3 DNA sequence: TGTGCCAGCAGGGAGGCAGGGCAGGGCACTGAAGCTTTCTTT.